Listed here is a single T cell receptor (beta chain). Its target is unknown. CDR1 is LGHNA and CDR2 is YNFKEQ in the germline V gene. The CDR3 length is 16 residues. V lost 0 bases and J lost 0, with 9 bases in between. This record belongs to a study of cytomegalovirus exposure and HLA in healthy donors. Study summary: A data release that came early held 80 million or so unique TCRs from HLA-typed donors.

Broader study findings: Analyses of presence and absence presupposed an approximately uniform sequencing depth across donors. Most likely, a cluster of highly shared sequence variants arose as a sequencing artifact. Immune exposure information available was restricted to CMV serostatus.

The PCR used 60 Vbeta and 13 Jbeta primers. TCRdb's copy holds only in-frame clones and misses some; the assay was immunoSEQ multiplex PCR. The sample holds 140,000 to 150,000 clones, approximately 82% seen once. The chain employs TRBV4-2 and TRBJ2-1; D may be TRBD1 (6 bases). Source material: PBMCs. This TCR derives from a woman aged 60-70 years in good health and CMV-seropositive. CDR3 sequence: CASSQDSGDSYNEQFF. Here the CDR3 DNA reads TGTGCCAGCAGCCAAGATTCAGGGGACTCCTACAATGAGCAGTTCTTC.